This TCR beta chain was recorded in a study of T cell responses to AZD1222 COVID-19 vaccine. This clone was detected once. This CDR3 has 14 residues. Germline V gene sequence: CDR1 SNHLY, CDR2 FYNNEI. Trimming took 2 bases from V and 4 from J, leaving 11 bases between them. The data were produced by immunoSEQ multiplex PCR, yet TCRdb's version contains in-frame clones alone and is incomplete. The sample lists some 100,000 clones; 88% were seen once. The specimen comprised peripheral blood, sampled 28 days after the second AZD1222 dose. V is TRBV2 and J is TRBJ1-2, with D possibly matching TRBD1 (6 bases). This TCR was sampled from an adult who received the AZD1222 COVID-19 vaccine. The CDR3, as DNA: TGTGCCAGCAGTGAAAGGACAGCCTTCTATGGCTACACCTTC. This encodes CASSERTAFYGYTF. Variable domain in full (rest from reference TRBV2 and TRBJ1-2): EPEVTQTPSHQVTQMGQEVILRCVPISNHLYFYWYRQILGQKVEFLVSFYNNEISEKSEIFDDQFSVERPDGSNFTLKIRSTKLEDSAMYFCASSERTAFYGYTFGSGTRLTVV.